This TCR beta chain was sequenced in a study of T cell repertoires in cytomegalovirus infection. Study as a whole: It can be stated that public TCR beta signatures indicated CMV infection as well as a matching HLA type. The study's findings and limits: Frequencies of public TCR beta families were cumulated, and this identified carriers of CMV plus the relevant HLA.

This clonotype was counted ten times or more. Its antigen remains unidentified. V lost 6 bases, J lost 2 bases, and 12 bases lay in between. Per the germline V gene, CDR1 is MNHEY and CDR2 is SVGEGT. The CDR3 sequence is 14 residues long. TCRdb analysed the reads with MiXCR anew, one entry per CDR3 protein. Of 230,000 or so distinct CDR3 sequences in the sample, approximately 15% are singletons; the top ten hold over 40%. Sequenced sample: CD8+ T cells from PBMCs. This TCR was sampled from a human donor in good health (CMV status not recorded). Some clones in this sample may be carry-over from other donors' samples. The chain is built from TRBV6-2 or TRBV6-3 and TRBJ2-3; no clear D. Here the CDR3 reads CASSPLTTTDTQYF. The CDR3 bases are TGTGCCAGCAGCCCCCTCACCACCACAGATACGCAGTATTTT.